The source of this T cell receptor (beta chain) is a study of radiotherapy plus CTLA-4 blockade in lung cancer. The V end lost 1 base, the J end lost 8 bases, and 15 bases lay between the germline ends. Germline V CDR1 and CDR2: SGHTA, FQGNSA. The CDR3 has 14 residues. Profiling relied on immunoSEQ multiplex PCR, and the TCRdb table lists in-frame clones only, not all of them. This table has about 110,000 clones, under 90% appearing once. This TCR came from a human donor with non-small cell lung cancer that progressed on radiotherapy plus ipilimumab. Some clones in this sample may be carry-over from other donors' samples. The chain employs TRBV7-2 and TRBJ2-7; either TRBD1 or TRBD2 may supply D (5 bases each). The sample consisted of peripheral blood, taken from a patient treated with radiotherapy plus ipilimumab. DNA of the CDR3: TGTGCCAGCAGCTTAGTGCCGGGACCTACGAAGCAGTACTTC. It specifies CASSLVPGPTKQYF.